This T cell receptor beta chain derives from a study of blood T cell repertoires in COVID-19. Study-wide background: COVID-19 samples collected from the United States, Italy and Spain covered acute and convalescent phases.

The CDR3 length is 12 residues. The germline V and J ends were trimmed by 0 bases and 5 bases, with 5 bases remaining between them. CDR1 and CDR2 from the germline V gene are SGHNT and YYREEE (reference sequence). Per the study methods: Estimation of nucleated cell counts was performed using reference gene primer amplification. Assay used: immunoSEQ multiplex PCR; TCRdb lists only in-frame clones, some missing. V, J and clone size reflect that table, while D and trimming were determined from the DNA. The sample shows tens of thousands of clones, 80% to 85% of them seen only once. This sequence was found in an elderly man with COVID-19, enrolled during active disease. Sequencing was done on a sample of peripheral blood. The chain joins TRBV5-4 to TRBJ1-2, with D perhaps TRBD1 (5 bases). The CDR3 loop is CASSLAGYGYTF. CDR3 sequence (DNA): TGTGCCAGCAGCTTGGCAGGGTATGGCTACACCTTC.